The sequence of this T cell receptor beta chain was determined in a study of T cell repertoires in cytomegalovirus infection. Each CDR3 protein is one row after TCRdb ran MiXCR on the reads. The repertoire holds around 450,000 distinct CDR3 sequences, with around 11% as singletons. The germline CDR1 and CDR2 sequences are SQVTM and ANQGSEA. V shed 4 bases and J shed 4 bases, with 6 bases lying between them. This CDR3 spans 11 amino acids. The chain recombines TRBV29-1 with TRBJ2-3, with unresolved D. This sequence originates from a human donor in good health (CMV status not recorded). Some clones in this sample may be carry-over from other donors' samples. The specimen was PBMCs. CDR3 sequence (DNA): TGCAGCGTTGTTGAAGCAGATACGCAGTATTTT. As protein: CSVVEADTQYF.